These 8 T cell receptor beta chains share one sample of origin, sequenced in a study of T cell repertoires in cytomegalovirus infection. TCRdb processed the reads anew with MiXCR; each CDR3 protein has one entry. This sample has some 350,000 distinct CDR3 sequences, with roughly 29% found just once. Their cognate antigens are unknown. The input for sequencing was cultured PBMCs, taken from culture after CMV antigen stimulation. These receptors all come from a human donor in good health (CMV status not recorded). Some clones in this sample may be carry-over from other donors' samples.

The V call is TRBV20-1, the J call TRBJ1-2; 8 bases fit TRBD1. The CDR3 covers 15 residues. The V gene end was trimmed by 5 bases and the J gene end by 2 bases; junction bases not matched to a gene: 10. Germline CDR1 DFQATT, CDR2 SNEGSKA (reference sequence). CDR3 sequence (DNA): TGCAGTGCTCAGGGACAGGCATGGAACAACTATGGCTACACCTTC. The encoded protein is CSAQGQAWNNYGYTF.

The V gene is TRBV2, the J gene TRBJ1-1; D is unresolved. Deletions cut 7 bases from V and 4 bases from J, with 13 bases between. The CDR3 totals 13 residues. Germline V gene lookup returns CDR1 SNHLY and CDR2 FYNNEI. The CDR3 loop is CASNNLGSTEAFF. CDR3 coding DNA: TGTGCCAGCAACAACCTGGGCAGCACTGAAGCTTTCTTT.

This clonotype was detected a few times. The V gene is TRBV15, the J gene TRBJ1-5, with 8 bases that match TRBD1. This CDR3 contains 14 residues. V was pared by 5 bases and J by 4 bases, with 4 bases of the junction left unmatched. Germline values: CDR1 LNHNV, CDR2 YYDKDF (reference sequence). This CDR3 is CATSVDRDNQPQHF. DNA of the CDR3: TGTGCCACCAGCGTGGACAGGGATAATCAGCCCCAGCATTTT.

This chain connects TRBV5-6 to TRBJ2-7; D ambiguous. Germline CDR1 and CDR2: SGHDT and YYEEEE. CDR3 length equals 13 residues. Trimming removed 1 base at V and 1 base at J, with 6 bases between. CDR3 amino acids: CASSLPESYEQYF. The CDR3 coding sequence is TGTGCCAGCAGCTTGCCGGAATCCTACGAGCAGTACTTC.

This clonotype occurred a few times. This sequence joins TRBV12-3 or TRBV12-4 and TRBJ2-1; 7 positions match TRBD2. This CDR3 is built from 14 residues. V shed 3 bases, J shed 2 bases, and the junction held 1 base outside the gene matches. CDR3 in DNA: TGTGCCAGCAGTTTTGCGGGGGCCTACAATGAGCAGTTCTTC. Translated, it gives CASSFAGAYNEQFF.

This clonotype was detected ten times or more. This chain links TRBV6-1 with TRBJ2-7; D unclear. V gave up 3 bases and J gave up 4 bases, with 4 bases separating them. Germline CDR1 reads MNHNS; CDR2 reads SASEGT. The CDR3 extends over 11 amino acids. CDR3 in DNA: TGTGCCAGCAGTGAGGGGTACGAGCAGTACTTC. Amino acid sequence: CASSEGYEQYF.

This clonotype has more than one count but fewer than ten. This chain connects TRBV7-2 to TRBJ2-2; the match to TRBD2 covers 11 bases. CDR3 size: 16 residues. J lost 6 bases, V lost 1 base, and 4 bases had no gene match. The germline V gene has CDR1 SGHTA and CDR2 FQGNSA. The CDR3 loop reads CASSLELAGVAGELFF. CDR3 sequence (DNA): TGTGCCAGCAGCTTAGAACTAGCGGGAGTGGCCGGGGAGCTGTTTTTT.

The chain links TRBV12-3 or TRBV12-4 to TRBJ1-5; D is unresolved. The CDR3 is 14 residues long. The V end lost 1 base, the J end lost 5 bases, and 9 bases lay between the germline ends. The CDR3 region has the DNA TGTGCCAGCAGTTTAGAACGGTCTGATCAGCCCCAGCATTTT. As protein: CASSLERSDQPQHF.